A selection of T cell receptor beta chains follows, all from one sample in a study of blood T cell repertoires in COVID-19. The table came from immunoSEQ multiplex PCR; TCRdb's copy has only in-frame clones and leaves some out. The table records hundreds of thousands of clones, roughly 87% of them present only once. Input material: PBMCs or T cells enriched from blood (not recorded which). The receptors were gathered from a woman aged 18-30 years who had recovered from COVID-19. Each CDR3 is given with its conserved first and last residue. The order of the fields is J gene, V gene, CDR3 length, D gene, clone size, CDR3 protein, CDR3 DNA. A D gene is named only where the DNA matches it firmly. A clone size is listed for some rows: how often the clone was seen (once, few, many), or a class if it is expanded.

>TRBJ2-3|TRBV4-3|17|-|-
CASSYSWGDGVTDTQYF
TGCGCCAGCAGCTACTCGTGGGGTGACGGGGTCACCGATACGCAGTATTTT
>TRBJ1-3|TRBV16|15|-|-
CASSQSADTGNTIYF
TGTGCCAGCAGCCAATCGGCAGACACTGGAAACACCATATATTTT
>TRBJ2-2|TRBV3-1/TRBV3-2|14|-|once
CASRAGIATGELFF
TGTGCCAGCAGGGCCGGGATAGCAACCGGGGAGCTGTTTTTT
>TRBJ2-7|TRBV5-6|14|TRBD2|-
CASSLLAGGREQYF
TGTGCCAGCAGCCTACTAGCGGGAGGGAGGGAGCAGTACTTC
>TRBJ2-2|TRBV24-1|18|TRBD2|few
CATSDLGTSGGYTGELFF
TGTGCCACCAGTGATCTCGGGACTAGCGGGGGGTACACCGGGGAGCTGTTTTTT
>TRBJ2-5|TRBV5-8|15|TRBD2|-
CASKTSGGPWETQYF
TGTGCCAGCAAGACTAGCGGGGGGCCATGGGAGACCCAGTACTTC
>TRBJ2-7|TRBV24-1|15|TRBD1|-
CATSDSGQPTYEQYF
TGTGCCACCAGTGATTCGGGACAGCCGACCTACGAGCAGTACTTC
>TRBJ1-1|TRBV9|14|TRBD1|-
CASSSGTVNTEAFF
TGTGCCAGCAGCTCCGGGACAGTGAACACTGAAGCTTTCTTT
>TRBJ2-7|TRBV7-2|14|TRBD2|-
CASSSSGGLYEQYF
TGTGCCAGCAGCTCGAGCGGGGGGCTCTACGAGCAGTACTTC
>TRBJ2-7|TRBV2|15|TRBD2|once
CASRREPGLNYEQYF
TGTGCCAGCAGGAGAGAGCCGGGACTAAACTACGAGCAGTACTTC
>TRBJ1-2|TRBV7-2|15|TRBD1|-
CASSRTGGADYGYTF
TGTGCCAGCAGTCGTACAGGGGGCGCGGACTATGGCTACACCTTC
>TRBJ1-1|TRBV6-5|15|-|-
CASSPTFSVNTEAFF
TGTGCCAGCAGTCCCACCTTCAGCGTAAACACTGAAGCTTTCTTT
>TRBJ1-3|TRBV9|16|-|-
CASSVRDGGLANTIYF
TGTGCCAGCAGCGTCCGGGACGGGGGTTTGGCAAACACCATATATTTT
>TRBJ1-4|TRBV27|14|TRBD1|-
CASSQTGVGEKLFF
TGTGCCAGCAGTCAGACAGGGGTAGGAGAAAAACTGTTTTTT
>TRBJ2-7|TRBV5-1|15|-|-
CASSLDGTAPYEQYF
TGCGCCAGCAGCTTGGACGGCACAGCACCCTACGAGCAGTACTTC
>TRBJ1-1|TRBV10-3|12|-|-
CATSRGNTEAFF
TGTGCCACCAGTCGGGGAAACACTGAAGCTTTCTTT
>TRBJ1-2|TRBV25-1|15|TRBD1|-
CASQPWTGATYGYTF
TGTGCCAGCCAACCATGGACAGGGGCCACCTATGGCTACACCTTC
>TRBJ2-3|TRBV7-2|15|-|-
CASSPGRGQTDTQYF
TGTGCCAGCAGCCCCGGGAGGGGGCAAACAGATACGCAGTATTTT
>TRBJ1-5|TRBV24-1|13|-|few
CATSERSDQPQHF
TGTGCCACCAGTGAGAGGTCCGATCAGCCCCAGCATTTT
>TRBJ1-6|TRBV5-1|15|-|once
CASSLVAVVNSPLHF
TGCGCCAGCAGCTTGGTAGCCGTTGTCAATTCACCCCTCCACTTT
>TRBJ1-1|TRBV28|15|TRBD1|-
CASSLPLTGYTEAFF
TGTGCCAGCAGTTTACCTCTGACAGGGTATACTGAAGCTTTCTTT
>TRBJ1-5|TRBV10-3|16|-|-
CAISSAASQGHQPQHF
TGTGCCATCAGCTCTGCGGCCTCCCAGGGTCATCAGCCCCAGCATTTT
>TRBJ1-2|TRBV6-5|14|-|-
CASSYSRVSRGYTF
TGTGCCAGCAGTTACTCGAGGGTCTCTCGTGGCTACACCTTC
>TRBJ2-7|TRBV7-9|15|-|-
CASSRGAFPRGEQYF
TGTGCCAGCAGCAGAGGCGCCTTCCCTAGGGGCGAGCAGTACTTC
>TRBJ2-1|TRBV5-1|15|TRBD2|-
CASSLDSGSYNEQFF
TGCGCCAGCAGCTTGGATAGCGGGTCCTACAATGAGCAGTTCTTC
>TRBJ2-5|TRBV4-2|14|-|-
CASSRGGPQETQYF
TGTGCCAGCAGCCGGGGAGGTCCCCAAGAGACCCAGTACTTC
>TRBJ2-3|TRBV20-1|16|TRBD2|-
CSASELAGFSTDTQYF
TGCAGTGCTAGTGAGCTAGCGGGTTTTAGCACAGATACGCAGTATTTT
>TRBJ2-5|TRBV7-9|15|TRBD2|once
CASSLAGTSQATQYF
TGTGCCAGCAGCTTAGCAGGGACTAGCCAGGCGACCCAGTACTTC